This T cell receptor beta chain was recovered during a study of cytomegalovirus exposure and HLA in healthy donors. Researchers ran the PCR with 60 Vbeta and 13 Jbeta primers. Sequencing used immunoSEQ multiplex PCR; TCRdb keeps in-frame clones, though not all of them. The sample carries 130,000 to 150,000 clones, 76% recorded once. Per germline, CDR1 SGHRS and CDR2 YFSETQ. Trimming took 1 base from V and 4 from J; bases not matched to a gene: 6. CDR3 length: 15 residues. General study findings and limits: Later examination showed HLA-associated TCR beta chains had greater clonal expansion than equally common others. A later analysis associated 15,000 or so TCR beta sequences with HLA alleles at a 0.05 false discovery rate.

About this clone: The target antigen is unknown.

Sequenced sample: PBMCs. The V call is TRBV5-1, the J call TRBJ2-3, with 7 nucleotides matching TRBD1. This clonotype was obtained from a man younger than 30 in good health and CMV-seronegative. The CDR3 loop reads CASSLNRGTADTQYF. In DNA form, the CDR3 reads TGCGCCAGCAGCTTGAACAGGGGAACCGCAGATACGCAGTATTTT.